This T cell receptor (beta chain) is drawn from a study of cytomegalovirus exposure and HLA in healthy donors. Study-wide findings and caveats: Reportedly, a later analysis found an Asian-associated ancestry cluster had fewer N-insertions than the approximately 670-donor mean. Analyzed later, association rates of TCRs varied across HLA loci, with DRB1 most and HLA-C fewest. A few V segments could not be told apart, such as TRBV6-2 and TRBV6-3, and were left out. High specificity and sensitivity for cytomegalovirus status were reported for the classifier.

The germline V gene has CDR1 SQVTM and CDR2 ANQGSEA. This CDR3 has 14 residues. V shed 4 bases and J shed 4 bases, with 16 bases lying between them. It was with 60 Vbeta and 13 Jbeta primers that the PCR ran. Profiled with immunoSEQ multiplex PCR; TCRdb holds only in-frame clones, not every one. The sample lists some 200,000 clones, 75% to 80% seen once, with 1.5% to 2% in the top ten. For this clone: Its specificity is not known.

The chain joins TRBV29-1 to TRBJ1-2; D is unresolved. The sequenced sample was PBMCs. This sequence was found in a young man in good health and CMV-seronegative. CDR3 region: CSVAGDGDTYGYTF. The CDR3 DNA reads as TGCAGCGTTGCCGGAGACGGAGATACCTATGGCTACACCTTC.